This passage covers 20 T cell receptor beta chains from one sample sequenced in a study of cytomegalovirus exposure and HLA in healthy donors. The primer mix had 60 Vbeta and 13 Jbeta primers. Assay used: immunoSEQ multiplex PCR; TCRdb lists only in-frame clones, some missing. Here the sample spans roughly 110,000 clones, 82% being singletons. The sequenced material came from PBMCs. Receptors originate from a young woman in good health and CMV-seronegative.

The chain recombines TRBV5-6 with TRBJ1-5, with a weak D call TRBD1 (5 bases). Germline V gives CDR1 SGHDT, CDR2 YYEEEE. The germline V and J ends were trimmed by 2 bases and 7 bases, with 16 bases remaining between them. CDR3 length equals 15 residues. DNA of the CDR3: TGTGCCAGCAGCTTTGGGTGGGGCGCAGGGCAGCCCCAGCATTTT. Translating gives CASSFGWGAGQPQHF. Drawing the rest from reference TRBV5-6 and TRBJ1-5, the complete variable domain is DAGVTQSPTHLIKTRGQQVTLRCSPKSGHDTVSWYQQALGQGPQFIFQYYEEEERQRGNFPDRFSGHQFPNYSSELNVNALLLGDSALYLCASSFGWGAGQPQHFGDGTRLSIL.

The chain has TRBV5-6 and TRBJ1-5; 7 bases line up with TRBD1. Germline V gene data show CDR1 as SGHDT and CDR2 as YYEEEE. The CDR3 has 17 amino acids. The junction had 17 bases not matched to a gene; V was cut back by 0 bases and J by 11 bases. The CDR3 DNA is TGTGCCAGCAGCTTGGACCCTAGGACCAGGGGGTATAGGACCCAGCATTTT. Translation gives CASSLDPRTRGYRTQHF. The complete variable domain, with remaining parts taken from reference TRBV5-6 and TRBJ1-5, reads DAGVTQSPTHLIKTRGQQVTLRCSPKSGHDTVSWYQQALGQGPQFIFQYYEEEERQRGNFPDRFSGHQFPNYSSELNVNALLLGDSALYLCASSLDPRTRGYRTQHFGDGTRLSIL.

The V gene is TRBV4-1, the J gene TRBJ2-5, with D possibly being TRBD1 (7 bases). The CDR3 consists of 17 residues. Between the trimmed V and J ends, which lost 4 bases and 0 bases, there was a span of 18 bases. Germline-derived CDR1 and CDR2 are MGHRA and YSYEKL. The CDR3 DNA follows: TGCGCCAGCAGCCGACAGGGAGTTAGCGGAAACCAAGAGACCCAGTACTTC. This encodes CASSRQGVSGNQETQYF.

As DNA, the CDR3 is TGTGCCAGCAGCGGACCTGCTCACAGGGGGCGAGGTGAAAAACTGTTTTTT. This translates into CASSGPAHRGRGEKLFF. This chain links TRBV9 with TRBJ1-4; TRBD1 agrees at 9 bases. The ends lost 3 bases at V and 7 bases at J; junction bases unmatched: 13. Germline V lookup: CDR1 SGDLS, CDR2 YYNGEE. The CDR3 sequence is 17 residues long.

This clone was detected only once. V usage is TRBV5-1 and J usage is TRBJ1-2; D unresolved. Germline V gene sequence: CDR1 SGHRS, CDR2 YFSETQ. V shed 0 bases and J shed 6 bases, with 9 bases lying between them. CDR3 length: 13 residues. In DNA form, the CDR3 reads TGCGCCAGCAGCTTGGGAGGGTCCGATGGCTACACCTTC. Protein sequence: CASSLGGSDGYTF.

On this clone itself: Compared with germline, one end of the junction differs, possibly owing to a read error. The chain has TRBV29-1 and TRBJ1-4, with 7 nucleotides matching TRBD1. The CDR3 extends over 13 amino acids. Germline V gene data show CDR1 as SQVTM and CDR2 as ANQGSEA. For the CDR3, the DNA is TGCAGCGTAGGCTCCGCAGGGGGTGAAAAACTGCTTTTT. It encodes CSVGSAGGEKLLF.

The V call is TRBV27, the J call TRBJ1-6; possible D gene TRBD1, 6 bases. The germline V gene encodes CDR1 MNHEY and CDR2 SMNVEV (reference sequence). The V gene lost 2 bases and the J gene lost 10 bases, with 15 bases spanning the gap. This CDR3 has 15 amino acids. The CDR3 coding sequence is TGTGCCAGCAGTTTACCGGGGGGGCGCCCCTCACCCCTCCACTTT. Translated: CASSLPGGRPSPLHF.

The CDR3 reads CASSPLLGAGASYEQYF. The DNA of the CDR3 is TGTGCCAGCAGCCCCCTCCTAGGAGCGGGAGCCTCCTACGAGCAGTACTTC. The chain employs TRBV7-2 and TRBJ2-7; 8 bases are a match to TRBD2. J gave up 0 bases and V 5 bases, and 12 bases lay outside the gene matches. Germline V gives CDR1 SGHTA, CDR2 FQGNSA. CDR3 size: 17 residues.

V and J are TRBV30 and TRBJ1-2, with D uncertain. The CDR3 totals 13 residues. Germline lookup yields CDR1 GTSNPN and CDR2 SVGIG (reference sequence). Trimming cost V 2 bases and J 2 bases, with 9 bases left between them. In nucleotides, the CDR3 is TGTGCCTGGAGTCGAAACGAGAACTATGGCTACACCTTC. Its protein product is CAWSRNENYGYTF.

The gene calls are TRBV19 and TRBJ2-1; a possible D gene is TRBD2 (5 bases). Germline V gives CDR1 LNHDA, CDR2 SQIVND (reference sequence). The CDR3 loop spans 13 amino acids. The V gene lost 5 bases and the J gene lost 6 bases, with 11 bases spanning the gap. CDR3 residues: CASSPRGGNEQFF. In DNA, the CDR3 is TGTGCCAGTAGTCCTCGGGGTGGCAATGAGCAGTTCTTC. Full variable domain (missing parts from reference TRBV19 and TRBJ2-1): DGGITQSPKYLFRKEGQNVTLSCEQNLNHDAMYWYRQDPGQGLRLIYYSQIVNDFQKGDIAEGYSVSREKKESFPLTVTSAQKNPTAFYLCASSPRGGNEQFFGPGTRLTVL.

This sequence joins TRBV10-3 and TRBJ1-1; 8 bases agree with TRBD1. The CDR3 has 15 residues. Germline V gives CDR1 ENHRY, CDR2 SYGVKD. V lost 5 bases and J lost 7; bases outside the gene matches: 12. CDR3 in amino acids: CAISTPGQERGEAFF. The CDR3 coding sequence is TGTGCCATCAGTACCCCGGGACAGGAGCGGGGTGAAGCTTTCTTT.

This chain links TRBV6-1 with TRBJ1-4, with D perhaps matching TRBD1 (6 bases). V was shortened by 6 bases and J by 8 bases, with 13 bases between the two germline ends. This CDR3 comprises 13 residues. CDR1 is MNHNS and CDR2 is SASEGT in the germline V gene. In DNA form, the CDR3 reads TGTGCCAGCAGGGTGACAGGCCCCGAAAAACTGTTTTTT. Amino acids: CASRVTGPEKLFF.

This rearrangement joins TRBV5-4 to TRBJ2-3, with TRBD2 matching over 7 bases. Germline V gives CDR1 SGHNT, CDR2 YYREEE (reference sequence). V trimming: 0 bases; J trimming: 6 bases; junction bases outside the gene matches: 4. This CDR3 contains 14 residues. In nucleotides, the CDR3 is TGTGCCAGCAGCTTGGCTAGCGGCCTGGATACGCAGTATTTT. The encoded protein is CASSLASGLDTQYF.

The V gene is TRBV4-1, the J gene TRBJ1-3; no definite D call. The CDR3 runs to 15 residues. Per germline, CDR1 MGHRA and CDR2 YSYEKL. V gave up 1 base and J gave up 5 bases, with 12 bases separating them. CDR3 DNA: TGCGCCAGCAGCCAAGCGTTAAGGGAGAGAAACACCATATATTTT. Protein: CASSQALRERNTIYF.

The rearrangement links TRBV5-1 to TRBJ2-3, with D hard to call. CDR1 and CDR2 (germline): SGHRS, YFSETQ. The CDR3 runs 13 residues. V was trimmed by 5 bases and J by 4 bases, leaving 11 bases between them. The CDR3 sequence: CASRETGADTQYF. For the CDR3, the DNA is TGCGCCAGCAGGGAAACTGGAGCAGATACGCAGTATTTT. The entire variable domain, with the rest obtained from reference TRBV5-1 and TRBJ2-3, is as follows: KAGVTQTPRYLIKTRGQQVTLSCSPISGHRSVSWYQQTPGQGLQFLFEYFSETQRNKGNFPGRFSGRQFSNSRSEMNVSTLELGDSALYLCASRETGADTQYFGPGTRLTVL.

There are a few counts of this clone. The chain employs TRBV4-1 and TRBJ1-2, with TRBD1 identical over 11 bases. Per germline, CDR1 MGHRA and CDR2 YSYEKL. The ends lost 0 bases at V and 9 bases at J; junction bases unmatched: 12. The CDR3 is 17 residues long. The CDR3 spells CASSQDRADRGHPRYTF. In DNA form, the CDR3 reads TGCGCCAGCAGCCAAGATCGGGCGGACAGGGGGCATCCTCGCTACACCTTC.

The genes are TRBV19 and TRBJ1-5, with TRBD1 identical over 8 bases. This CDR3 contains 14 residues. The V segment lost 5 bases and the J segment 6 bases; nucleotides outside the gene matches: 6. The germline gives CDR1 LNHDA, CDR2 SQIVND (reference sequence). The CDR3 DNA sequence: TGTGCCAGTAGTTATACAGGGGGTCGTCAGCCCCAGCATTTT. It specifies CASSYTGGRQPQHF.

This CDR3 reads CASSVFGTVIYSNQPQHF. CDR3 sequence (DNA): TGTGCCAGTAGTGTATTCGGGACAGTCATTTATAGCAATCAGCCCCAGCATTTT. The V gene is TRBV19, the J gene TRBJ1-5; 7 nucleotides align to TRBD1. The germline gives CDR1 LNHDA, CDR2 SQIVND (reference sequence). CDR3 length equals 18 residues. Trimming took 5 bases from V and 0 from J; bases not matched to a gene: 13.

CDR3 DNA sequence: TGTGCCAGCAGCCAATCTCGGCCAGGGGGCACTGAAGCTTTCTTT. Its protein product is CASSQSRPGGTEAFF. The chain links TRBV16 to TRBJ1-1; 7 nucleotides line up with TRBD1. From germline, CDR1 is KGHSY and CDR2 FQNENV. Germline trimming cut 0 bases from V and 4 bases from J; bases unmatched to any gene: 5. The CDR3 length is 15 residues.

The rearrangement uses TRBV5-4 and TRBJ2-1, with TRBD2 matching 7 bases. This CDR3 is 15 amino acids long. The V gene's germline CDR1 is SGHNT and CDR2 YYREEE (reference sequence). Germline trimming cut 0 bases from V and 2 bases from J; bases unmatched to any gene: 2. This chain's CDR3 is CASSLERGAYNEQFF. The CDR3 DNA reads as TGTGCCAGCAGCTTGGAGCGGGGAGCCTACAATGAGCAGTTCTTC. Based on the CDR3 plus reference TRBV5-4 and TRBJ2-1, the full variable domain is ETGVTQSPTHLIKTRGQQVTLRCSSQSGHNTVSWYQQALGQGPQFIFQYYREEENGRGNFPPRFSGLQFPNYSSELNVNALELDDSALYLCASSLERGAYNEQFFGPGTRLTVL.